This passage covers 5 T cell receptor beta chains from one sample sequenced in a study of blood T cell repertoires in COVID-19. Produced via immunoSEQ multiplex PCR; TCRdb's table is partial and in-frame only. The sample carries roughly 190,000 clones, 88% recorded once. The sample consisted of peripheral blood. These receptor sequences come from a human donor in a cohort sampled during active COVID-19.

The chain links TRBV6-5 to TRBJ2-3, with TRBD1 as a possible D gene (5 bases). The CDR3 is made up of 14 amino acids. Trimming took off 7 bases at V and 0 bases at J, with 11 bases between the two ends. Germline loops: CDR1 MNHEY, CDR2 SVGAGI. The CDR3 DNA sequence: TGTGCCAGCAAGCCGGACACTAGCACAGATACGCAGTATTTT. Protein product: CASKPDTSTDTQYF.

This clone was seen only once. V is TRBV28 and J is TRBJ2-5; 9 positions agree with TRBD1. The V gene end was trimmed by 5 bases and the J gene end by 5 bases; junction bases not matched to a gene: 6. Germline-derived CDR1 and CDR2 are MDHEN and SYDVKM. The CDR3 length is 14 residues. The CDR3 region has the DNA TGTGCCAGCAGTGGACAGGGGTGGTGGGAGACCCAGTACTTC. This encodes CASSGQGWWETQYF.

The chain links TRBV30 to TRBJ2-7; D is ambiguous. The V end lost 8 bases, the J end lost 2 bases, and 10 bases lay between the germline ends. Germline CDR1 GTSNPN, CDR2 SVGIG (reference sequence). The CDR3 is 11 residues long. This CDR3 reads CALRSAYEQYF. In DNA form, the CDR3 reads TGTGCCCTGCGTTCCGCCTACGAGCAGTACTTC.

The rearrangement links TRBV10-1 to TRBJ1-1; 7 nucleotides line up with TRBD1. The CDR3 consists of 14 residues. The V gene's germline CDR1 is WNHNN and CDR2 SYGVQD (reference sequence). J gave up 5 bases and V 6 bases, and 9 bases lay outside the gene matches. CDR3 region: CASSAGQSTTEAFF. The CDR3, as DNA: TGCGCCAGCAGCGCGGGACAGAGCACTACTGAAGCTTTCTTT.

This chain connects TRBV7-2 to TRBJ1-3, with 10 bases aligning to TRBD1. There are 12 residues in the CDR3. CDR1 SGHTA and CDR2 FQGNSA come from the germline V gene. With V trimmed by 3 bases and J by 11 bases, 1 base remained unmatched. The CDR3 loop reads CASSFGQGAIYF. CDR3 DNA sequence: TGTGCCAGCAGCTTTGGACAGGGGGCCATATATTTT.